A single sample is the source of the 11 T cell receptor beta chains below, sequenced in a study of early T cells in non-severe SARS-CoV-2 infection. TCRdb processed the 5' RACE reads anew with MiXCR; each CDR3 protein has one entry. The data contain fewer than 120,000 distinct CDR3 sequences, over 10% of them singletons. Sequenced here: whole blood, sampled at baseline. The source is an adult who was a healthcare worker with PCR-confirmed SARS-CoV-2 infection or an uninfected control (not recorded which).

This chain links TRBV7-6 with TRBJ2-5, with a weak D call TRBD2 (5 bases). The V and J ends lost 5 bases and 3 bases respectively, with 22 bases between them. Germline lookup yields CDR1 SGHVS and CDR2 FNYEAQ. CDR3 size: 17 residues. This CDR3 reads CASSPLPEGSGEETQYF. In DNA form, the CDR3 reads TGTGCCAGCAGCCCACTTCCAGAGGGATCCGGCGAAGAGACCCAGTACTTC.

This clonotype was counted only a few times. The chain is built from TRBV20-1 and TRBJ2-1; TRBD2 matches 9 bases. Germline V gene sequence: CDR1 DFQATT, CDR2 SNEGSKA (reference sequence). The CDR3 extends over 17 amino acids. Unmatched junction bases numbered 15, after V lost 5 bases and J lost 4 bases. The CDR3 loop is CSAAPSILAGGYNEQFF. The CDR3 DNA reads TGCAGTGCTGCCCCTTCCATCCTGGCGGGGGGGTACAATGAGCAGTTCTTC.

This clonotype was seen a handful of times. The chain joins TRBV5-1 to TRBJ1-2; a weak D match, TRBD1 (5 bases). Germline V gives CDR1 SGHRS, CDR2 YFSETQ. Trimming removed 3 bases at V and 6 bases at J, with 9 bases between. The CDR3 spans 12 residues. CDR3 bases: TGCGCCAGCAGCTCGGAGGGACATGGCTACACCTTC. This encodes CASSSEGHGYTF.

J is TRBJ2-1 and V is TRBV20-1; possible D gene TRBD2, 6 bases. The CDR3 consists of 14 residues. CDR1 is DFQATT and CDR2 is SNEGSKA in the germline V gene (reference sequence). V dropped 3 bases and J dropped 4 bases, with 13 bases sitting between them. The CDR3, as DNA: TGCAGTGCTAGCCCGGCGGGGCTGTACAATGAGCAGTTCTTC. It specifies CSASPAGLYNEQFF.

The chain carries TRBV5-1 and TRBJ2-1; tentatively, D is TRBD2 (5 bases). This CDR3 spans 16 amino acids. Trimming pared 2 bases from V and 8 bases from J, leaving 20 bases between. The germline gives CDR1 SGHRS, CDR2 YFSETQ. In nucleotides, the CDR3 is TGCGCCAGCAGCTTCCGGGCCCTGGAGGATACCGATGAGCAGTTCTTC. Translation gives CASSFRALEDTDEQFF.

This clonotype has a handful of counts. V is TRBV18 and J is TRBJ2-7, with D tentatively TRBD1 (5 bases). CDR1 is KGHSH and CDR2 is LQKENI in the germline V gene. The CDR3 length is 16 residues. Trimming took 3 bases from V and 0 from J, leaving 15 bases between them. In DNA, the CDR3 is TGTGCCAGCTCACCCGACGACAGAAAGCCCTCCTACGAGCAGTACTTC. It yields the protein CASSPDDRKPSYEQYF.

The rearrangement joins TRBV2 to TRBJ2-7, with D possibly TRBD2 on 6 matching bases. The CDR3 contains 13 residues. The V gene's germline CDR1 is SNHLY and CDR2 FYNNEI. V shed 6 bases and J shed 1 base, with 10 bases lying between them. CDR3 sequence (DNA): TGTGCCAGCAGCACCGGACTATCCTACGAGCAGTACTTC. It codes for CASSTGLSYEQYF.

The chain couples TRBV20-1 to TRBJ2-7; possibly TRBD2 for D (5 bases). V lost 1 base and J lost 7, with 23 bases in between. The germline V gene encodes CDR1 DFQATT and CDR2 SNEGSKA (reference sequence). CDR3 length: 16 amino acids. The CDR3 sequence is CSARGGSVTLKGEQYF. The CDR3 DNA reads as TGCAGTGCTAGAGGAGGTAGCGTAACGCTAAAAGGGGAGCAGTACTTC.

This clonotype was seen at least ten times. The V gene is TRBV12-3 or TRBV12-4, the J gene TRBJ2-5; TRBD2 matches 9 bases. The trim removed 2 bases at V and 2 bases at J, leaving 3 bases unmatched. This CDR3 has 15 amino acids. CDR3 amino acids: CASSLLAGPQETQYF. The DNA of the CDR3 is TGTGCCAGCAGTTTACTAGCGGGGCCTCAAGAGACCCAGTACTTC.

This clonotype showed up just a few times. The chain uses TRBV11-1 and TRBJ2-1; D is possibly TRBD1 (5 bases). From germline, CDR1 is SGHAT and CDR2 FQDESV (reference sequence). The V gene lost 1 base and the J gene lost 9 bases, with 10 bases spanning the gap. This CDR3 is 13 amino acids long. The CDR3 DNA sequence: TGTGCCAGCAGCTTAGGCCAGGGAACTGAGCAGTTCTTC. Translation: CASSLGQGTEQFF. Full variable domain (remainder filled in from reference TRBV11-1 and TRBJ2-1): EAEVAQSPRYKITEKSQAVAFWCDPISGHATLYWYRQILGQGPELLVQFQDESVVDDSQLPKDRFSAERLKGVDSTLKIQPAELGDSAMYLCASSLGQGTEQFFGPGTRLTVL.

The chain recombines TRBV29-1 with TRBJ1-1; unclear D gene. The germline gives CDR1 SQVTM, CDR2 ANQGSEA. V was pared by 5 bases and J by 0 bases, with 7 bases between. The CDR3 is made up of 12 amino acids. The CDR3 region is CSVIWLNTEAFF. The CDR3 nucleotides read TGCAGCGTTATATGGCTGAACACTGAAGCTTTCTTT.